This T cell receptor (beta chain) is drawn from a study of T cell repertoires in cytomegalovirus infection. The overall study: Shared public TCR beta signatures pointed to both CMV infection and a matching HLA type.

On this clonotype itself: Its antigen is unknown.

Overall study findings and caveats: Individuals carrying CMV plus the relevant HLA were identified by cumulative frequency of public TCR beta families. Ex vivo, HLA-C-restricted CMV-specific TCR beta clonotypes prevailed over the rest of the response.

TCRdb itself ran the reads through MiXCR, one entry per CDR3 protein. The data hold about 200,000 distinct CDR3 sequences, with 8.5% to 10% observed a single time. The CDR3 is 18 residues long. V was clipped by 3 bases and J by 4 bases; unmatched bases: 12. From germline, CDR1 is SQVTM and CDR2 ANQGSEA. The sample taken for sequencing was PBMCs. The chain carries TRBV29-1 and TRBJ2-1; 13 positions agree with TRBD2. The clonotype was recovered from a human donor in good health (CMV status not recorded). Some clones in this sample may be carry-over from other donors' samples. The DNA for the CDR3 is TGCAGCGTTGATCTACTAGCGGGAGGGAAGAGAGCTTACAATGAGCAGTTCTTC. Protein sequence: CSVDLLAGGKRAYNEQFF.